This TCR beta chain stems from a study of blood T cells in healthy people across ages. Donor samples were obtained from healthy Caucasian individuals from Russia, aged about 6 to 95. Peripheral blood was drawn, roughly 10 milliliters per donor. For the second PCR, which ran for roughly 7 to 11 cycles, a sample-barcoded 5' primer and a J-beta primer mix were used. TCRdb reanalysed the 5' RACE reads using MiXCR and keeps one entry per CDR3 protein. The sample lists 1.8 million or so distinct CDR3 sequences, approximately 39% occurring once. What was sequenced was blood. The receptor was derived from a human donor in good health.

The CDR3 loop is CSATPRGQPLAYEQYF. Here the CDR3 DNA reads TGCAGTGCTACCCCAAGGGGGCAGCCCCTGGCCTACGAGCAGTACTTC. This sequence joins TRBV20-1 and TRBJ2-7, with 7 nucleotides matching TRBD1. The CDR3 extends over 16 amino acids. Germline-derived CDR1 and CDR2 are DFQATT and SNEGSKA (reference sequence). V was pared by 4 bases and J by 2 bases, with 14 bases of the junction left unmatched.